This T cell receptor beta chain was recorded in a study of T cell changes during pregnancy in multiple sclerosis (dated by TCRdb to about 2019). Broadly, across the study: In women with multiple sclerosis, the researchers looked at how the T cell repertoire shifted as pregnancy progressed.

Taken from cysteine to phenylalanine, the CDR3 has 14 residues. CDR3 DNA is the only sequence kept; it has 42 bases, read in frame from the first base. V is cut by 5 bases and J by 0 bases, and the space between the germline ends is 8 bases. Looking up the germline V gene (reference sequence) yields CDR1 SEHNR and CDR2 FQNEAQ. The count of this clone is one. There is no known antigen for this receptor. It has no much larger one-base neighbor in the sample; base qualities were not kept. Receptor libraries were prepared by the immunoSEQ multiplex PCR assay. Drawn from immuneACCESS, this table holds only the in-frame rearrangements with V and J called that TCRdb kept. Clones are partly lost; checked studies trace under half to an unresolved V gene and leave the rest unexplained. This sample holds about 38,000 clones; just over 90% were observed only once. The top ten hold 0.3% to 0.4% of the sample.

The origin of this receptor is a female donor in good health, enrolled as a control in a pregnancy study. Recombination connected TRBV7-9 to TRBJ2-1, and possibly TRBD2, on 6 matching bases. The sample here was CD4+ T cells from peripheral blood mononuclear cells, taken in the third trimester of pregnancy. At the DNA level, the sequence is TGTGCCAGCAGCCTCGGGAGCTCCTACAATGAGCAGTTCTTC. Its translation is CASSLGSSYNEQFF.